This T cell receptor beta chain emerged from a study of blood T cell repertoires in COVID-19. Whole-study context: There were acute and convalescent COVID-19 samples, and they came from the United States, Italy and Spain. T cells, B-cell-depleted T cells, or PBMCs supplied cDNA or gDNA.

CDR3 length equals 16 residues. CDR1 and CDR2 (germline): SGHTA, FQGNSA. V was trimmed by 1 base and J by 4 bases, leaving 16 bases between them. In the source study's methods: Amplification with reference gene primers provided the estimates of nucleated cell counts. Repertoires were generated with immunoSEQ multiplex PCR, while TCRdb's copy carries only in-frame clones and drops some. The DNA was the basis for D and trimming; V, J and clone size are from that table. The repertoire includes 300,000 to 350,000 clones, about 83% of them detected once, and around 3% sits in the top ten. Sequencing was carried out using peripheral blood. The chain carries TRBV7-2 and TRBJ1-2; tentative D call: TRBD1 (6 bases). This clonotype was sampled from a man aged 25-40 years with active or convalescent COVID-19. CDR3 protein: CASSLDPSGGSYGYTF. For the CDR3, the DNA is TGTGCCAGCAGCTTAGATCCGAGTGGGGGCTCCTATGGCTACACCTTC.